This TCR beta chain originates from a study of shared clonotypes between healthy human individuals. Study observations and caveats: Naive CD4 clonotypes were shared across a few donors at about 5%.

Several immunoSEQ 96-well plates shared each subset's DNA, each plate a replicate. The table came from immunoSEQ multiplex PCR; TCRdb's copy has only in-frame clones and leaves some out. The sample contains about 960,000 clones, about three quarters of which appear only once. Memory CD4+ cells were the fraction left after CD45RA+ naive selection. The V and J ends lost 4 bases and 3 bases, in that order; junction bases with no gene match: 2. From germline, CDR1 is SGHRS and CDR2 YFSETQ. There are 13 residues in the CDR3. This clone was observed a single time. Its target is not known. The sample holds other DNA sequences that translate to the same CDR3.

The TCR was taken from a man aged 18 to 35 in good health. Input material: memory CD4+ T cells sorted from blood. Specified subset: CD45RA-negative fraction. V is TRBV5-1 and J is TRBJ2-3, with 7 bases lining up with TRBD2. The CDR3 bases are TGCGCCAGCAGCAGGGAGGGGACAGATACGCAGTATTTT. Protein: CASSREGTDTQYF.